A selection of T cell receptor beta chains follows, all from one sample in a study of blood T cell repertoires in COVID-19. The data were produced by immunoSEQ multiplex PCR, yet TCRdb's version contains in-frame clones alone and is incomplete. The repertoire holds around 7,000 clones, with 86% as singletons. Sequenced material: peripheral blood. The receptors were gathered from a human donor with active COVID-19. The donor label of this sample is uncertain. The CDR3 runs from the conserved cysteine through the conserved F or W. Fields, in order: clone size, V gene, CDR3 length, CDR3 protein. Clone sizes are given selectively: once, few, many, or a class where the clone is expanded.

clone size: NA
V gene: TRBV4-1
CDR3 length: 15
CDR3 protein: CASSQAGGLDNEQFF

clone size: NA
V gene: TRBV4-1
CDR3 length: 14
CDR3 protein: CASRGGLRGTEAFF

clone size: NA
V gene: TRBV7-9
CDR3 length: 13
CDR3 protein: CASSLGQHTEAFF

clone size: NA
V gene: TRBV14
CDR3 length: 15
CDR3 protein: CASSQRQGYTGELFF

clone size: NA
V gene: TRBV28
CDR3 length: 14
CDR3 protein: CASRGTGRSYEQYF

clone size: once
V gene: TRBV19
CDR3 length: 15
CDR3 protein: CASSIAPSFYNEQFF

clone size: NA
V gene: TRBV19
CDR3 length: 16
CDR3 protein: CASSQLAGNSYNEQFF

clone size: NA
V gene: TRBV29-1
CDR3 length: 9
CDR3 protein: CFHGDIQYF

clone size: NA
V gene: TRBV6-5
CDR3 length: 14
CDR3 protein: CASSRQGTYNEQFF

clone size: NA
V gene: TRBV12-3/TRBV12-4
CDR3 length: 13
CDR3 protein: CAVSIGTGGEQYF

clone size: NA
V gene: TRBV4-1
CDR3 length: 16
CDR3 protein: CASSQVGGGVRETQYF

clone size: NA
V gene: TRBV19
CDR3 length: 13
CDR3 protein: CASSWDTTGELFF

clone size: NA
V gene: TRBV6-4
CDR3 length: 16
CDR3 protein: CASSASLAETTDTQYF

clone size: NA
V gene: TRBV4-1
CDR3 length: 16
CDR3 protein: CASSQDRVGSNQPQHF

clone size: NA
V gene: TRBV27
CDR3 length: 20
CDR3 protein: CASSFTSRWTSGGRQETQYF

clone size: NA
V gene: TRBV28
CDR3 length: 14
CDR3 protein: CATLLAGGSHEQFF

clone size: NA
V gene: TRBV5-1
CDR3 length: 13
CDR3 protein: CASSHATNEKLFF

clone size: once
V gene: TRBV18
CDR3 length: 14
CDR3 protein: CASSRGGSNTEAFF

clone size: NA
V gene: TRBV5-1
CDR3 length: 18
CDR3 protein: CASSLAAAGTTTNEKLFF

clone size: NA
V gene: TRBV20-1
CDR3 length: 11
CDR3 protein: CSAMRRDTQYF

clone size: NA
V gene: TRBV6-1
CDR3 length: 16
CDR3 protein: CASSEVRFLRGGPQHF

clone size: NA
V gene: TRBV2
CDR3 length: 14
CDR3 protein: CASIPGLAGGEQFF

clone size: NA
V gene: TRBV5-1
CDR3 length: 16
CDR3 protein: CASSPGQGVTNEKLFF

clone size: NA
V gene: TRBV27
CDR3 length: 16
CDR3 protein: CASSSATGGRNYGYTF

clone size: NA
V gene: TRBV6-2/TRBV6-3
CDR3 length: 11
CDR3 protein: CASSQRLEQFF

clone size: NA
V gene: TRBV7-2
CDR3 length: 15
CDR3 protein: CASSPGTDSYNEQFF

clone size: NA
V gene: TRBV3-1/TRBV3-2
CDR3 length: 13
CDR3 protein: CASSQELAGTQYF

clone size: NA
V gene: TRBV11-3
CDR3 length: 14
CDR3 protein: CASSLGMANTEAFF

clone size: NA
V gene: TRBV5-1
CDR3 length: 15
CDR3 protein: CASSILGARQETQYF

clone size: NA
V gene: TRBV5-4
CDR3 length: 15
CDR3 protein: CASSLDRGPTDTQYF

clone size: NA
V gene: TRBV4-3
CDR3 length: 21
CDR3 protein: CASSQEVMVGPGGSHNSPLHF

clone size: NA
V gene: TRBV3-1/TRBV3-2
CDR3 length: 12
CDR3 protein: CASSPNRGEQFF

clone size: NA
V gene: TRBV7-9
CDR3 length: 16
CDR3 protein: CASSSGVFGAQSGYTF

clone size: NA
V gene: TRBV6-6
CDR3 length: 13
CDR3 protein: CASSLTGVYGYTF

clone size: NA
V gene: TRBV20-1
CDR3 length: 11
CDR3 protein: CSADRGYEQYF

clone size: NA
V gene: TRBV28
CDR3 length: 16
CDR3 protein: CASSSLRGRKTGELFF

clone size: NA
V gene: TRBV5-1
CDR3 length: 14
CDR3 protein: CASSFLDRGSGYTF

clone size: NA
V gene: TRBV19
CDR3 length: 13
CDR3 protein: CASRDRGAETQYF

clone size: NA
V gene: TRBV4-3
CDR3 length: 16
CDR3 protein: CASSQDRLAAYNEQFF

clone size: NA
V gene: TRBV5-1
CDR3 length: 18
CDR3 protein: CASSLYGQAESSGNTIYF

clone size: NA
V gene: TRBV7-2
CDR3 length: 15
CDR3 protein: CASSLVGGTGRPQHF

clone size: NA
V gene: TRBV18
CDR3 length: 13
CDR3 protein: CASSRGLDVKQFF

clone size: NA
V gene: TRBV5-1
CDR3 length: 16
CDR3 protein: CASSLEGQGSLAGYTF

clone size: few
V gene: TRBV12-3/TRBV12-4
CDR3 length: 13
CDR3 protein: CASNGQQNSPLHF

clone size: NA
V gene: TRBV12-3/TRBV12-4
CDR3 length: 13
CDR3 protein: CASSSLLRGEAFF

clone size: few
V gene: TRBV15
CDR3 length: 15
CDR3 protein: CATSRDQTLAYEQYF

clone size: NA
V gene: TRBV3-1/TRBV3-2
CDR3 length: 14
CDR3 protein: CASSPLDRGYGYTF

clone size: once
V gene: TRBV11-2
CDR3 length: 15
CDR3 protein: CASSLDDIRTGELFF